What follows are 26 T cell receptor beta chains derived from one specimen sequenced in a study of cytomegalovirus exposure and HLA in healthy donors. 13 Jbeta primers and 60 Vbeta primers were used for the PCR. The method was immunoSEQ multiplex PCR; TCRdb's version includes in-frame clones alone and lacks a portion of them. The profile covers about 110,000 clones, with more than 60% appearing a single time and around 3.4% taken by the ten largest. Sequenced material: PBMCs. The receptors here all came from a man in his sixties in good health and CMV-seronegative.

The rearrangement uses TRBV5-8 and TRBJ1-1; 7 nucleotides match TRBD1. This CDR3 is built from 14 residues. Germline CDR1 is SGHTS and CDR2 is YDEGEE. Trimming at V came to 4 bases and at J to 11 bases, leaving 14 bases not matched to a gene. Here the CDR3 DNA reads TGTGCCAGCAGCATCAGACAGGGCGGGATAGGGGCTTTCTTT. Amino acid sequence: CASSIRQGGIGAFF.

This chain connects TRBV5-1 to TRBJ2-7, with D possibly TRBD1 on 6 matching bases. The CDR3 contains 14 residues. Trimming cost V 1 base and J 9 bases, with 17 bases left between them. Germline V gives CDR1 SGHRS, CDR2 YFSETQ. The CDR3: CASSLWDTSAAQYF. The CDR3 bases are TGCGCCAGCAGCTTGTGGGACACCTCCGCGGCGCAGTACTTC.

V gene TRBV5-6 combines with J gene TRBJ2-7, with 9 bases lining up with TRBD1. Germline-derived CDR1 and CDR2 are SGHDT and YYEEEE. This CDR3 contains 15 residues. V was clipped by 4 bases and J by 2 bases; unmatched bases: 7. CDR3 bases: TGTGCCAGCAGCGTCGGGACAGGGTATCCCTACGAGCAGTACGTC. Its protein is CASSVGTGYPYEQYV.

CDR3 bases: TGTGCCAGCAGCTTGCGAGACAGGGGAAAAAACACTGAAGCTTTCTTT. Residues: CASSLRDRGKNTEAFF. The V gene is TRBV7-2, the J gene TRBJ1-1, with TRBD1 identical over 8 bases. Germline V gene sequence: CDR1 SGHTA, CDR2 FQGNSA. The ends lost 3 bases at V and 2 bases at J; junction bases unmatched: 8. The CDR3 is 16 amino acids.

V gene TRBV7-2 combines with J gene TRBJ2-4, with TRBD2 matching over 8 bases. Looked up from germline, CDR1 is SGHTA and CDR2 is FQGNSA. The CDR3 has 15 residues. Trimming cost V 0 bases and J 7 bases; bases outside gene matches: 5. CDR3 DNA sequence: TGTGCCAGCAGCTTAGCGGGCGGGGGGTCGAACATTCAGTACTTC. Amino acids: CASSLAGGGSNIQYF.

In DNA, the CDR3 is TGTGCCAGCAGCTTTGGTAGGGGATCCTACGAGCAGTACTTC. Residues: CASSFGRGSYEQYF. The chain joins TRBV7-2 to TRBJ2-7; D possibly corresponds to TRBD1 (5 bases). Germline values: CDR1 SGHTA, CDR2 FQGNSA. The germline V and J ends were trimmed by 3 bases and 1 base, with 10 bases remaining between them. The CDR3 is 14 amino acids. The variable domain in full, with the rest retrieved from reference TRBV7-2 and TRBJ2-7, is GAGVSQSPSNKVTEKGKDVELRCDPISGHTALYWYRQSLGQGLEFLIYFQGNSAPDKSGLPSDRFSAERTGGSVSTLTIQRTQQEDSAVYLCASSFGRGSYEQYFGPGTRLTVT.

V is TRBV19 and J is TRBJ2-4, with TRBD2 matching 15 bases. Trimming cost V 1 base and J 10 bases; bases outside gene matches: 8. The CDR3 spans 17 residues. The V gene's germline CDR1 is LNHDA and CDR2 SQIVND (reference sequence). CDR3 protein: CASSIGPGLAGGSIQYF. CDR3 nucleotide sequence: TGTGCCAGTAGTATAGGTCCGGGACTAGCGGGGGGATCAATTCAGTACTTC. The entire variable domain, with the rest obtained from reference TRBV19 and TRBJ2-4, is as follows: DGGITQSPKYLFRKEGQNVTLSCEQNLNHDAMYWYRQDPGQGLRLIYYSQIVNDFQKGDIAEGYSVSREKKESFPLTVTSAQKNPTAFYLCASSIGPGLAGGSIQYFGAGTRLSVL.

This chain's CDR3 is CASSEAWSNNRITEAFF. The CDR3 nucleotides read TGTGCCAGCAGTGAAGCGTGGTCAAACAACAGGATCACTGAAGCTTTCTTT. This chain uses TRBV6-1 with TRBJ1-1, with D perhaps TRBD1 (5 bases). The CDR3 consists of 17 residues. Trimming shortened V by 0 bases and J by 4 bases, and 18 bases separated the two germline ends. From germline, CDR1 is MNHNS and CDR2 SASEGT.

The chain joins TRBV5-6 to TRBJ1-5, with TRBD1 matching over 8 bases. CDR3 length equals 15 residues. The trim removed 5 bases at V and 4 bases at J, leaving 8 bases unmatched. In germline, CDR1 is SGHDT, CDR2 YYEEEE. This CDR3 reads CASSRGQGSNQPQHF. The CDR3 DNA reads as TGTGCCAGCAGTAGAGGACAGGGATCAAATCAGCCCCAGCATTTT. Based on the CDR3 plus reference TRBV5-6 and TRBJ1-5, the full variable domain is DAGVTQSPTHLIKTRGQQVTLRCSPKSGHDTVSWYQQALGQGPQFIFQYYEEEERQRGNFPDRFSGHQFPNYSSELNVNALLLGDSALYLCASSRGQGSNQPQHFGDGTRLSIL.

V is TRBV2 and J is TRBJ1-5, with D unresolved. Germline V lookup: CDR1 SNHLY, CDR2 FYNNEI. Deletions cut 4 bases from V and 4 bases from J, with 14 bases between. The CDR3 consists of 15 residues. CDR3 region: CASSVSRNENQPQHF. CDR3 DNA: TGTGCCAGCAGTGTCTCCAGAAACGAAAATCAGCCCCAGCATTTT.

V usage is TRBV28 and J usage is TRBJ1-4; 9 positions agree with TRBD1. The CDR3 spans 14 residues. J was trimmed by 9 bases and V by 6 bases; bases with no gene match: 8. The germline gives CDR1 MDHEN, CDR2 SYDVKM. CDR3 sequence: CASRPPGQGKKLFF. In nucleotides, the CDR3 is TGTGCCAGCAGGCCTCCGGGACAGGGAAAAAAACTGTTTTTT.

The chain links TRBV6-5 to TRBJ1-4; D gene uncertain. This CDR3 has 14 residues. The V end was cut by 5 bases, the J end by 4 bases, with 11 bases between. CDR1 is MNHEY, CDR2 SVGAGI, per germline. The CDR3 protein is CASSRLPFNEKLFF. The DNA of the CDR3 is TGTGCCAGCAGTCGACTCCCGTTTAATGAAAAACTGTTTTTT.

The chain joins TRBV6-5 to TRBJ2-7, with D tentatively TRBD2 (7 bases). The V end lost 2 bases, the J end lost 9 bases, and 11 bases lay between the germline ends. Germline V gene data show CDR1 as MNHEY and CDR2 as SVGAGI. The CDR3 runs to 12 residues. In DNA, the CDR3 is TGTGCCAGCAGTTACAGGGGGGGCCCGCAGTACGTC. Protein: CASSYRGGPQYV.

The table lists this clone with a count of one. Additional DNA sequences in this sample encode the identical CDR3. The chain recombines TRBV5-4 with TRBJ1-6; 8 bases match TRBD1. Germline trimming cut 4 bases from V and 13 bases from J; bases unmatched to any gene: 13. There are 15 residues in the CDR3. Per germline, CDR1 SGHNT and CDR2 YYREEE (reference sequence). In DNA, the CDR3 is TGTGCCAGCAGCCCGAGGACAGGGACGAGTTCGCCCCTCCACTTT. This sequence encodes CASSPRTGTSSPLHF.

The V call is TRBV2, the J call TRBJ2-3, with 9 positions matching TRBD1. Germline V gene lookup returns CDR1 SNHLY and CDR2 FYNNEI. Unmatched junction bases numbered 9, after V lost 7 bases and J lost 4 bases. CDR3 length: 15 amino acids. CDR3 in amino acids: CASTRQGQGPDTQYF. In DNA, the CDR3 is TGTGCCAGCACCCGACAGGGACAGGGCCCAGATACGCAGTATTTT.

J is TRBJ2-3 and V is TRBV15; 8 nucleotides line up with TRBD2. CDR1 is LNHNV, CDR2 YYDKDF, per germline (reference sequence). The CDR3 length is 15 residues. Trimming removed 1 base from V and 2 bases from J; junction bases left unmatched: 2. The DNA for the CDR3 is TGTGCCACCAGCAGAGGACTAGCGTACACAGATACGCAGTATTTT. Translation gives CATSRGLAYTDTQYF.

This chain uses TRBV6-6 with TRBJ1-3; 7 bases agree with TRBD1. This CDR3 region has 13 residues. The ends lost 7 bases at V and 0 bases at J; junction bases unmatched: 0. Germline assignment: CDR1 MNHNY and CDR2 SVGAGI (reference sequence). The CDR3 DNA reads TGTGCCAGCACAGGGGGCTCTGGAAACACCATATATTTT. Translation: CASTGGSGNTIYF.

Regarding this clone: The conserved phenylalanine or tryptophan normally closing the CDR3 is absent here, so this likely arose from a read error. The rearrangement uses TRBV2 and TRBJ1-1; no clear D. The CDR3 has 13 amino acids. Between the trimmed V and J ends, which lost 7 bases and 5 bases, there was a span of 14 bases. The V gene's germline CDR1 is SNHLY and CDR2 FYNNEI. CDR3 sequence (DNA): TGTGCCAGCACAGTGGGTAGTGGGACTGAAGCTTTCGTT. It translates to CASTVGSGTEAFV.

This clone was counted a single time. The gene calls are TRBV27 and TRBJ1-4, with D tentatively TRBD1 (5 bases). The germline V and J ends were trimmed by 2 bases and 11 bases, with 18 bases remaining between them. Germline lookup yields CDR1 MNHEY and CDR2 SMNVEV (reference sequence). The CDR3 runs 15 residues. CDR3 DNA sequence: TGTGCCAGCAGTTTAAAGGTTCAGGGTGTGAGGAAACTGTTTTTT. This sequence encodes CASSLKVQGVRKLFF.

V and J are TRBV28 and TRBJ1-6, with a possible D match to TRBD1 (6 bases). V lost 7 bases, J lost 9 bases, and 10 bases lay in between. This CDR3 contains 12 residues. Germline CDR1 reads MDHEN; CDR2 reads SYDVKM. The CDR3 bases are TGTGCCAGCACGGGGACAAGTTCACCCCTCCACTTT. Protein: CASTGTSSPLHF.

V usage is TRBV28 and J usage is TRBJ1-2; D is ambiguous. The V gene lost 2 bases and the J gene lost 7 bases, with 17 bases spanning the gap. Germline V lookup: CDR1 MDHEN, CDR2 SYDVKM. The CDR3 runs to 15 residues. The CDR3 spells CASSLINSNAGGYTF. The CDR3 nucleotides read TGTGCCAGCAGTTTAATCAACAGCAACGCGGGTGGCTACACCTTC.

This chain uses TRBV4-1 with TRBJ2-1; D perhaps matches TRBD1 (6 bases). V was pared by 5 bases and J by 2 bases, with 16 bases between. Germline assignment: CDR1 MGHRA and CDR2 YSYEKL. The CDR3 covers 16 residues. CDR3 region: CASSSGAGLTYNEQFF. Written as DNA, the CDR3 is TGCGCCAGCAGCTCAGGGGCCGGTTTAACCTACAATGAGCAGTTCTTC.

In its sample, this clone was seen a few times. The CDR3 spells CASSQAGGSTDTQYF. As DNA, the CDR3 is TGCGCCAGCAGCCAAGCGGGGGGATCCACAGATACGCAGTATTTT. The chain combines TRBV4-3 with TRBJ2-3; 7 bases match TRBD2. CDR1 is LGHNA, CDR2 YSLEER, per germline. This CDR3 is 15 amino acids long. J was trimmed by 2 bases and V by 1 base; bases with no gene match: 3.

The V call is TRBV15, the J call TRBJ2-3; TRBD2 aligns across 7 bases. This CDR3 is 18 amino acids long. Looked up from germline, CDR1 is LNHNV and CDR2 is YYDKDF (reference sequence). V shed 0 bases and J 4 bases; nucleotides not matched to a gene: 13. DNA of the CDR3: TGTGCCACCAGCAGAGATAGTCCCTATGCGGGGAGGGCAGATACGCAGTATTTT. Amino acids: CATSRDSPYAGRADTQYF.

The rearrangement links TRBV18 to TRBJ2-5; 7 nucleotides agree with TRBD1. Germline V lookup: CDR1 KGHSH, CDR2 LQKENI. This CDR3 is 16 amino acids long. V trimming: 2 bases; J trimming: 2 bases; junction bases outside the gene matches: 8. This CDR3 reads CASSPSVGTVQETQYF. The CDR3 bases are TGTGCCAGCTCACCATCTGTGGGGACAGTACAAGAGACCCAGTACTTC.

This chain uses TRBV4-2 with TRBJ1-3; possible D gene TRBD1, 6 bases. In germline, CDR1 is LGHNA, CDR2 YNFKEQ. V lost 5 bases to trimming and J lost 3 bases, with 17 bases between them. This CDR3 is 16 amino acids long. The CDR3 nucleotides read TGTGCCAGCAGCAACCAAGTGGGGGCGGGTGGAAACACCATATATTTT. Residues: CASSNQVGAGGNTIYF.